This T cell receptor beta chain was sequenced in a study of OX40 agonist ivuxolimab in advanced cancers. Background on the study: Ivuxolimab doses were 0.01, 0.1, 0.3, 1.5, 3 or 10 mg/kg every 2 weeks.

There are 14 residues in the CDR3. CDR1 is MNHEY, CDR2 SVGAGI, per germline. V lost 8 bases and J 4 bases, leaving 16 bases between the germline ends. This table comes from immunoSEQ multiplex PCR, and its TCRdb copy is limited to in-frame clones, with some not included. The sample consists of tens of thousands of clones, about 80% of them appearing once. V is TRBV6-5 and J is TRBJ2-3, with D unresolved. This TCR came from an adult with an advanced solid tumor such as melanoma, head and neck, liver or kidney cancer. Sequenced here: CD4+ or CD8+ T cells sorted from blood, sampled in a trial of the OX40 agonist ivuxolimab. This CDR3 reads CASRIGRGADTQYF. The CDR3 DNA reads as TGTGCCAGCCGGATAGGAAGAGGAGCAGATACGCAGTATTTT.